These 10 T cell receptor beta chains originate from one sample sequenced in a study of cytomegalovirus exposure and HLA in healthy donors. The PCR made use of 60 Vbeta and 13 Jbeta primers. The data were produced by immunoSEQ multiplex PCR, yet TCRdb's version contains in-frame clones alone and is incomplete. The profile covers approximately 160,000 clones, with around 80% appearing a single time and approximately 0.78% taken by the ten largest. The sequenced material came from PBMCs. All receptors come from a woman in her late teens or twenties in good health and CMV-seronegative.

The genes are TRBV28 and TRBJ2-5; TRBD2 agrees at 8 bases. With V trimmed by 1 base and J by 5 bases, 6 bases remained unmatched. Germline lookup yields CDR1 MDHEN and CDR2 SYDVKM. The CDR3 is 15 amino acids. The CDR3 DNA reads TGTGCCAGCAGTTTATACGGGAGGGCCGGTGAGACCCAGTACTTC. It translates to CASSLYGRAGETQYF.

The chain combines TRBV11-2 with TRBJ1-6; maybe TRBD1 (5 bases). The CDR3 runs to 15 residues. Between the trimmed V and J ends, which lost 3 bases and 5 bases, there was a span of 11 bases. CDR1 SGHAT and CDR2 FQNNGV come from the germline V gene. The CDR3 loop reads CASSFGSGDNSPLHF. Written as DNA, the CDR3 is TGTGCCAGCAGCTTTGGTTCGGGGGATAATTCACCCCTCCACTTT.

J is TRBJ1-3 and V is TRBV28; weak D call: TRBD1 (5 bases). The CDR3 contains 14 residues. Trimming left V 5 bases short and J 8 bases short, with 16 bases between. CDR1 MDHEN and CDR2 SYDVKM come from the germline V gene. In DNA, the CDR3 is TGTGCCAGCAGTCCGGACACTGTCCTATACACCATATATTTT. This sequence encodes CASSPDTVLYTIYF.

The chain couples TRBV27 to TRBJ2-1; D is uncertain. Germline loops: CDR1 MNHEY, CDR2 SMNVEV (reference sequence). This CDR3 has 16 residues. With 5 bases removed from V and 3 bases from J, the gap between germline ends came to 17 bases. This chain's CDR3 is CASSPLPGSRYNEQFF. The CDR3 DNA follows: TGTGCCAGCAGTCCCCTCCCCGGTTCTCGCTACAATGAGCAGTTCTTC.

The chain recombines TRBV5-1 with TRBJ2-3; 10 bases are shared with TRBD2. J was trimmed by 4 bases and V by 2 bases; bases with no gene match: 10. CDR3 length: 17 residues. The germline gives CDR1 SGHRS, CDR2 YFSETQ. CDR3 residues: CASSFITAGGAADTQYF. The CDR3 nucleotides read TGCGCCAGCAGCTTTATCACAGCGGGAGGGGCGGCAGATACGCAGTATTTT.

The CDR3 DNA sequence: TGTGCCACCAGCAGAGAGGAGGTAATCGGACAGGACTACGAGCAGTACTTC. This codes for CATSREEVIGQDYEQYF. The chain links TRBV15 to TRBJ2-7; 7 bases fit TRBD1. Germline V gene data show CDR1 as LNHNV and CDR2 as YYDKDF (reference sequence). The CDR3 length is 17 residues. J lost 3 bases, V lost 0 bases, and 11 bases had no gene match. Combining the CDR3 with reference TRBV15 and TRBJ2-7 gives the whole variable domain DAMVIQNPRYQVTQFGKPVTLSCSQTLNHNVMYWYQQKSSQAPKLLFHYYDKDFNNEADTPDNFQSRRPNTSFCFLDIRSPGLGDTAMYLCATSREEVIGQDYEQYFGPGTRLTVT.

This rearrangement joins TRBV28 to TRBJ1-1, with D possibly matching TRBD1 (5 bases). CDR1 is MDHEN, CDR2 SYDVKM, per germline. The ends were cut back, 6 bases at V and 0 bases at J, with 14 bases in the middle. This CDR3 contains 15 residues. CDR3 coding DNA: TGTGCCAGCAGGATACAGGTGCTGATGAACACTGAAGCTTTCTTT. Protein sequence: CASRIQVLMNTEAFF.

V is TRBV19 and J is TRBJ1-4, with 7 bases lining up with TRBD1. This CDR3 comprises 21 residues. Unmatched junction bases numbered 20, after V lost 4 bases and J lost 0 bases. Germline CDR1 LNHDA, CDR2 SQIVND (reference sequence). CDR3 sequence reads: CASSTITVPGQTYATNEKLFF. The CDR3 nucleotides are TGTGCCAGTAGTACCATCACTGTACCGGGACAGACTTATGCAACTAATGAAAAACTGTTTTTT.

This clone was seen just once. The chain employs TRBV9 and TRBJ1-2; D uncertain. CDR3 length equals 18 residues. The germline V gene encodes CDR1 SGDLS and CDR2 YYNGEE. Trimming took off 0 bases at V and 1 base at J, with 19 bases between the two ends. The chain's CDR3 is CASSVEDWVREDNYGYTF. The DNA for the CDR3 is TGTGCCAGCAGCGTAGAGGATTGGGTGCGGGAGGATAACTATGGCTACACCTTC.

The chain couples TRBV6-6 to TRBJ1-2; no reliable D call. V lost 7 bases to trimming and J lost 2 bases, with 8 bases between them. Germline V lookup: CDR1 MNHNY, CDR2 SVGAGI (reference sequence). This CDR3 region has 12 residues. The CDR3 is CASTGGNYGYTF. The CDR3 DNA is TGTGCCAGCACGGGAGGAAACTATGGCTACACCTTC.